Below, 11 T cell receptor beta chains from the same sample are listed, as sequenced in a study of patients and donors after allogeneic stem cell transplantation. TCRdb used MiXCR to reprocess the RT-PCR reads, holding one entry per CDR3 protein. The table includes 900,000 to 1,000,000 distinct CDR3 sequences, 15% to 20% detected once. Material: blood, either unsorted or a sorted T cell fraction (not recorded which). All receptors derive from a human donor who was either an allogeneic HSCT recipient or a stem cell or donor lymphocyte infusion donor (not recorded which). It is not recorded whose cells these are; they may come from a transplant donor.

The chain links TRBV7-9 to TRBJ1-2, with TRBD1 identical over 8 bases. Trimming removed 3 bases from V and 4 bases from J; junction bases left unmatched: 7. CDR3 length equals 15 residues. Per germline, CDR1 SEHNR and CDR2 FQNEAQ (reference sequence). CDR3 amino acids: CASSFYGQGAYGYTF. CDR3 coding DNA: TGTGCCAGCAGCTTCTACGGACAGGGCGCCTATGGCTACACCTTC.

This clonotype was detected a few times. This chain uses TRBV12-3 or TRBV12-4 with TRBJ1-2; no firm D call. The CDR3 totals 13 residues. Trimming pared 7 bases from V and 3 bases from J, leaving 12 bases between. CDR3 protein: CASTPGSYYGYTF. CDR3 DNA: TGTGCCAGCACCCCGGGCTCTTACTATGGCTACACCTTC.

This sequence joins TRBV12-3 or TRBV12-4 and TRBJ1-2; a possible D gene is TRBD1 (5 bases). This CDR3 region has 15 residues. Deletions cut 8 bases from V and 4 bases from J, with 20 bases between. CDR3: CASLNNRGVIYGYTF. For the CDR3, the DNA is TGTGCCAGCCTAAACAATCGAGGGGTGATCTATGGCTACACCTTC.

The rearrangement links TRBV5-1 to TRBJ2-5, with D tentatively TRBD1 (6 bases). V shed 3 bases and J shed 3 bases, with 18 bases lying between them. From germline, CDR1 is SGHRS and CDR2 YFSETQ. The CDR3 extends over 16 amino acids. CDR3 amino acids: CASSSPPWTAEETQYF. The CDR3, as DNA: TGCGCCAGCAGCTCCCCACCCTGGACAGCAGAAGAGACCCAGTACTTC.

This clonotype was recorded a few times. V is TRBV4-2 and J is TRBJ2-2; 9 bases match TRBD2. J gave up 5 bases and V 3 bases, and 10 bases lay outside the gene matches. CDR3 size: 17 residues. Germline V lookup: CDR1 LGHNA, CDR2 YNFKEQ. The CDR3 spells CASSQTGASGVTGELFF. For the CDR3, the DNA is TGTGCCAGCAGCCAGACCGGGGCTAGCGGGGTTACCGGGGAGCTGTTTTTT.

This clonotype was detected only a few times. The CDR3 sequence is CASSPRDKNTEAFF. For the CDR3, the DNA is TGTGCCAGCAGCCCCCGGGACAAGAACACTGAAGCTTTCTTT. The rearrangement uses TRBV7-9 and TRBJ1-1, with D possibly TRBD1 on 6 matching bases. Germline assignment: CDR1 SEHNR and CDR2 FQNEAQ (reference sequence). The CDR3 contains 14 residues. The germline V and J ends were trimmed by 5 bases and 1 base, with 11 bases remaining between them.

This clonotype was detected only a few times. This chain uses TRBV20-1 with TRBJ2-5, with TRBD1 identical over 7 bases. Looked up from germline, CDR1 is DFQATT and CDR2 is SNEGSKA (reference sequence). V lost 5 bases to trimming and J lost 4 bases; unmatched junction nucleotides: 13. CDR3 length: 15 residues. The CDR3 DNA reads as TGCAGTGCTCGCTACAGGGGCTCCTTGGGAGAGACCCAGTACTTC. Translating it yields CSARYRGSLGETQYF.

V usage is TRBV5-6 and J usage is TRBJ2-1; 7 positions agree with TRBD1. There are 15 residues in the CDR3. Germline-derived CDR1 and CDR2 are SGHDT and YYEEEE. With 4 bases clipped from V and 3 bases from J, the junction kept 7 bases outside the gene matches. The CDR3 reads CASSPTGSDYNEQFF. The CDR3 nucleotides read TGTGCCAGCAGCCCGACAGGGTCCGACTACAATGAGCAGTTCTTC. The variable domain in full, completed from reference TRBV5-6 and TRBJ2-1, reads DAGVTQSPTHLIKTRGQQVTLRCSPKSGHDTVSWYQQALGQGPQFIFQYYEEEERQRGNFPDRFSGHQFPNYSSELNVNALLLGDSALYLCASSPTGSDYNEQFFGPGTRLTVL.

The chain employs TRBV5-1 and TRBJ2-5, with 12 bases fitting TRBD1. Unmatched junction bases numbered 7, after V lost 4 bases and J lost 3 bases. The germline V gene has CDR1 SGHRS and CDR2 YFSETQ. This CDR3 is 16 amino acids long. For the CDR3, the DNA is TGCGCCAGCAGCCAAGGGACAGGGGGCACCGAAGAGACCCAGTACTTC. Protein product: CASSQGTGGTEETQYF.

V gene TRBV7-9 combines with J gene TRBJ1-1; a possible D gene is TRBD1 (5 bases). Germline V gene sequence: CDR1 SEHNR, CDR2 FQNEAQ (reference sequence). The CDR3 has 14 residues. V was shortened by 0 bases and J by 6 bases, with 11 bases between the two germline ends. The DNA of the CDR3 is TGTGCCAGCAGCTTAGCCGGGGCAGCCGCTGAAGCTTTCTTT. Its translation is CASSLAGAAAEAFF. The variable domain in full, with the rest retrieved from reference TRBV7-9 and TRBJ1-1, is DTGVSQNPRHKITKRGQNVTFRCDPISEHNRLYWYRQTLGQGPEFLTYFQNEAQLEKSRLLSDRFSAERPKGSFSTLEIQRTEQGDSAMYLCASSLAGAAAEAFFGQGTRLTVV.

This chain joins TRBV5-6 and TRBJ2-7; no clear D. The CDR3 is made up of 14 amino acids. Between the trimmed V and J ends, which lost 6 bases and 0 bases, there was a span of 13 bases. CDR1 is SGHDT, CDR2 YYEEEE, per germline. CDR3 residues: CASNAGGNSYEQYF. CDR3 nucleotide sequence: TGTGCCAGCAACGCAGGTGGGAACTCCTACGAGCAGTACTTC.